This is a list of T cell receptor beta chains from one sample in a study of blood T cell repertoires in COVID-19. Repertoires were generated with immunoSEQ multiplex PCR, while TCRdb's copy carries only in-frame clones and drops some. The sample has 50,000 to 70,000 clones; 65% to 85% are singletons. The sequenced sample was peripheral blood. These receptors all come from a man aged 55 to 70 with acute or convalescent COVID-19. CDR3s leave out the opening cysteine and the closing phenylalanine or tryptophan. D genes are given only for firm matches.

d_call cdr3_length v_call cdr3_aa
TRBD1 13 TRBV5-1 ASSLQGSEIFGYT
TRBD1 12 TRBV2 AIAPRDRSYEQY
- 15 TRBV7-2 ASSQTRDNSRNQPQH
TRBD2 11 TRBV7-3 ASSQGTSRTQY
TRBD1 12 TRBV19 ASRVGQGLGEAF
- 13 TRBV5-6 ASSPLGEYQETQY
- 12 TRBV2 ASSGGKRNTEAF
- 11 TRBV5-1 ASSLEGMTEAF
- 13 TRBV30 AWSVSGSSNQPQH
TRBD1 9 TRBV20-1 SARWGQKLF
TRBD2 14 TRBV7-2 ASSHIFSGEGNEQF
- 13 TRBV9 ASSPSGGGNYGYT
TRBD1 12 TRBV5-1 ASSSAGGNYGYT
- 13 TRBV28 ASRTTGYVTGLLH
TRBD1 13 TRBV5-1 ASSPFYSTGGEAF
- 12 TRBV5-1 ASSFQGREETQY
TRBD1 15 TRBV7-8 ASSHWSRTGFNQPQH
TRBD1 13 TRBV6-5 ASSSPGQGYGGYT
TRBD2 12 TRBV7-7 ASSLLAGAGEQF
- 11 TRBV7-9 ASSLQGSDEQF
TRBD1 15 TRBV28 ASSSIYETGPAHEQY
TRBD1 12 TRBV30 AWSEGTGNQPQH
TRBD1 12 TRBV5-1 ASSYTGDGEKLF
- 13 TRBV15 ATSREGGQGETQY
- 14 TRBV13 ASSAPSYGAPDGYT
- 12 TRBV12-5 ASGRSSYNSPLH
- 10 TRBV2 ASGQINQPQH
- 12 TRBV7-3 ASSLQGIGNEQF
- 12 TRBV18 ASSPPVGNTEAF
- 11 TRBV6-5 ASTSQGGQPQH
- 15 TRBV28 ASSFPGFRRSNQPQH
- 12 TRBV25-1 ASRRSGEGEKLF
TRBD2 14 TRBV7-9 ASSSPGTSSNYEQY
TRBD1 13 TRBV6-4 ASSGGQGDTGELF
- 11 TRBV12-3/TRBV12-4 ASTRTSPNEQF
- 10 TRBV24-1 ATSDGAGGYT
- 12 TRBV4-1 ASSLEGQGSGYT
- 11 TRBV30 ACTAASGNTIY
TRBD1 13 TRBV4-1 ASSQGTGLTYEQY
- 13 TRBV7-3 ASSLDGGPYNEQF
TRBD1 13 TRBV4-1 ASSQDRQGGQPQH
- 12 TRBV7-9 ASTGTTNTGELF
TRBD1 12 TRBV6-5 ASSYRTGDYGYT
TRBD1 12 TRBV5-1 ASNPGQGTYGYT
- 12 TRBV4-1 ASSQDSGDQPQH
- 11 TRBV10-3 AISPTGTGELF
- 10 TRBV27 ASSLFVSPLH
TRBD2 15 TRBV9 ASSVAGGASGANVLT
- 13 TRBV7-2 ASSLRVQAGQPQH
TRBD1 11 TRBV9 ASRAGGVYGYT